The rows below give T cell receptor beta chains drawn from one sample of a study of a mutant IDH1 vaccine in newly diagnosed glioma. The assay was immunoSEQ multiplex PCR, and TCRdb's table has in-frame clones only and misses some. The profile shows 95,000 to 100,000 clones, roughly 89% of them singletons. The sequencing used PBMCs, collected from a glioma patient treated with radiotherapy, temozolomide or both. These receptors were obtained from a woman aged 50 to 65 with glioma. The CDR3 runs from the conserved cysteine through the conserved F or W. D genes are given only for firm matches. Only some rows state a clone size, as once, few, many or a class for expanded clones.

TRBV19	.	TRBJ1-1	.	CASSIQGIGVNTEAFF	TGTGCCAGTAGTATACAGGGAATTGGAGTGAACACTGAAGCTTTCTTT
TRBV6-6	.	TRBJ2-7	few	CASSYSSRTYEQYF	TGTGCCAGCAGTTACTCTAGCCGTACCTACGAGCAGTACTTC
TRBV19	.	TRBJ1-4	.	CASSPRGVGGEKLFF	TGTGCCAGTAGTCCAAGGGGGGTAGGAGGTGAAAAACTGTTTTTT
TRBV18	.	TRBJ2-6	once	CASSPQGPSGANVLTF	TGTGCCAGCTCACCACAAGGTCCCTCTGGGGCCAACGTCCTGACTTTC
TRBV5-4	.	TRBJ1-4	few	CASSLGGEGREKLFF	TGTGCCAGCAGCTTGGGCGGGGAAGGACGTGAAAAACTGTTTTTT
TRBV7-9	TRBD2	TRBJ2-1	.	CASSQLGLAGQFF	TGTGCCAGCAGCCAGTTGGGACTAGCGGGCCAGTTCTTC
TRBV30	TRBD2	TRBJ2-2	.	CAWSVSGGTGELFF	TGTGCCTGGAGTGTATCCGGGGGGACCGGGGAGCTGTTTTTT
TRBV5-1	.	TRBJ1-5	.	CASSPEGGDNQPQHF	TGCGCCAGCAGCCCTGAGGGAGGAGACAATCAGCCCCAGCATTTT
TRBV9	.	TRBJ1-3	.	CASSVGSPGSGNTIYF	TGTGCCAGCAGCGTAGGCTCTCCAGGCTCTGGAAACACCATATATTTT
TRBV29-1	TRBD1	TRBJ2-1	.	CSGTGANEQFF	TGCAGCGGGACAGGGGCAAATGAGCAGTTCTTC
TRBV28	TRBD1	TRBJ1-1	.	CASSSPTGTTEAFF	TGTGCCAGCAGTTCCCCGACAGGGACTACTGAAGCTTTCTTT
TRBV28	.	TRBJ2-5	.	CASRGGRKAQYF	TGTGCCAGCAGGGGGGGACGAAAGGCCCAGTACTTC
TRBV9	TRBD1	TRBJ2-5	.	CASSNGQGSSQETQYF	TGTGCCAGCAGCAACGGACAGGGATCATCCCAAGAGACCCAGTACTTC
TRBV9	TRBD2	TRBJ2-1	.	CASSVGTSGTYNEQFF	TGTGCCAGCAGCGTAGGGACTAGCGGGACCTACAATGAGCAGTTCTTC
TRBV19	.	TRBJ1-1	.	CASSSIGTEAFF	TGTGCCAGTAGCTCCATCGGGACTGAAGCTTTCTTT
TRBV7-9	TRBD1	TRBJ2-1	once	CASSGGGTGPYNEQFF	TGTGCCAGCAGCGGAGGGGGGACAGGGCCCTACAATGAGCAGTTCTTC
TRBV7-9	TRBD2	TRBJ2-3	.	CASSLAPGLAGAEDTQYF	TGTGCCAGCAGCTTAGCCCCGGGACTAGCGGGAGCGGAAGATACGCAGTATTTT
TRBV10-3	TRBD1	TRBJ1-2	.	CAISPGGALYGYTF	TGTGCCATCAGCCCAGGGGGCGCTCTCTATGGCTACACCTTC
TRBV5-1	TRBD2	TRBJ2-1	.	CASSLAPTSGRTLSSYNEQFF	TGCGCCAGCAGCTTGGCACCGACTAGCGGGAGGACATTGAGCTCCTACAATGAGCAGTTCTTC
TRBV19	TRBD1	TRBJ2-2	.	CASIRRTGANTGELFF	TGTGCCAGTATACGTAGGACAGGGGCGAACACCGGGGAGCTGTTTTTT
TRBV4-1	TRBD1	TRBJ2-1	once	CASSLLVAGGSYNEQFF	TGCGCCAGCAGCCTCCTAGTGGCAGGGGGTTCCTACAATGAGCAGTTCTTC
TRBV11-3	.	TRBJ2-5	.	CASSSGQGTKTQYF	TGTGCCAGCAGCTCCGGGCAGGGGACCAAGACCCAGTACTTC
TRBV4-2	TRBD2	TRBJ2-1	.	CASSQEPSGYNEQFF	TGTGCCAGCAGCCAAGAGCCTAGCGGCTACAATGAGCAGTTCTTC
TRBV28	.	TRBJ2-3	.	CASSPPLGDTQYF	TGTGCCAGCAGTCCACCCCTGGGAGATACGCAGTATTTT
TRBV10-3	.	TRBJ1-2	.	CAINPDPEIDGYTF	TGTGCCATCAACCCTGACCCGGAAATTGATGGCTACACCTTC
TRBV5-1	TRBD1	TRBJ2-7	.	CASTLGTGGHEQYF	TGCGCCAGCACCCTCGGGACAGGGGGTCACGAGCAGTACTTC
TRBV19	.	TRBJ2-2	.	CASSISPWAGNTGELFF	TGTGCCAGTAGTATCTCCCCCTGGGCAGGGAACACCGGGGAGCTGTTTTTT
TRBV7-3	.	TRBJ1-1	.	CASSVQGDTEAFF	TGTGCCAGCAGCGTTCAGGGCGACACTGAAGCTTTCTTT
TRBV7-9	.	TRBJ2-1	.	CASSRVIVKFF	TGTGCCAGCAGCCGTGTTATCGTTAAGTTCTTC
TRBV9	.	TRBJ2-7	few	CASSVPPFYEQYF	TGTGCCAGCAGCGTCCCGCCGTTCTACGAGCAGTACTTC
TRBV7-3	.	TRBJ1-1	.	CASSSDSGTEAFF	TGTGCCAGCAGCTCCGACTCGGGCACTGAAGCTTTCTTT
TRBV18	.	TRBJ1-1	.	CASSPAGANTEAFF	TGTGCCAGCTCACCGGCGGGCGCAAACACTGAAGCTTTCTTT
TRBV7-8	.	TRBJ2-5	once	CASSVSETQYF	TGTGCCAGCAGCGTCAGTGAGACCCAGTACTTC